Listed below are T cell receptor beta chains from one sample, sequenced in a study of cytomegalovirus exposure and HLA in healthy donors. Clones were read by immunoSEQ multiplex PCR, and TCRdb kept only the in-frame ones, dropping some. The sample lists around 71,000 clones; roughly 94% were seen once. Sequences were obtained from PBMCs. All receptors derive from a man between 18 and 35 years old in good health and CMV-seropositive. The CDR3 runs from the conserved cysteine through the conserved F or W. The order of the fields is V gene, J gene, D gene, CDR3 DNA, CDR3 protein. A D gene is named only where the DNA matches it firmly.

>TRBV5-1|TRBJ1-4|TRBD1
TGCGCCAGCAGCTTAAGACAGGGGGACTATGAAAAACTGTTTTTT
CASSLRQGDYEKLFF
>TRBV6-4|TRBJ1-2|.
TGTGCCAGCAGTGACGGACTTAATGGGAACTATGGCTACACCTTC
CASSDGLNGNYGYTF
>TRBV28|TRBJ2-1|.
TGTGCCAGCAGTTTATCGGGGGTCGCCTACAATGAGCAGTTCTTC
CASSLSGVAYNEQFF
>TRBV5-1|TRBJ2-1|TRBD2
TGCGCCAGCAGCTGGACTAGCGGGGCCTACAATGAGCAGTTCTTC
CASSWTSGAYNEQFF
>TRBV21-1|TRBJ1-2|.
TGTGCCAGCACCCCACAGGGGGCAGGCTACACCTTC
CASTPQGAGYTF
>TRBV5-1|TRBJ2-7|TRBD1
TGCGCCAGCAGCCCCCGGGACAGGGATGGCGAGCAGTACTTC
CASSPRDRDGEQYF
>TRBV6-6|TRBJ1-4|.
TGTGCCAGCAGTTACTCCTCTGAAAAACTGTTTTTT
CASSYSSEKLFF
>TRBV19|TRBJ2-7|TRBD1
TGTGCCAGCCTAACCCCCGGGACAGGGGTCTACGAGCAGTACTTC
CASLTPGTGVYEQYF
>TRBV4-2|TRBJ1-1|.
TGTGCCAGCAGCCTTGGGGGGATGATGAACACTGAAGCTTTCTTT
CASSLGGMMNTEAFF
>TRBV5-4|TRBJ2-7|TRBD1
TGTGCCAGCAGCCCACCCGCCTCGGGACAGGGCTTCTCCTACGAGCAGTACTTC
CASSPPASGQGFSYEQYF
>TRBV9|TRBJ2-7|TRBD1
TGTGCCAGCAGCGTAGCCGGACAGGGGATCTACGAGCAGTACTTC
CASSVAGQGIYEQYF
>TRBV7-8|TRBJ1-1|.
TGTGCCAGCAGCCCCCAGGGGCTCAGAACTGAAGCTTTCTTT
CASSPQGLRTEAFF